The T cell receptor beta chain under discussion was sequenced for a study of blood T cell repertoires in COVID-19. The overall study: From the United States, Italy and Spain came samples of acute and convalescent COVID-19. Sample material is recorded as cDNA or gDNA derived from T cells, B-cell-depleted T cells, or PBMCs.

The V gene lost 6 bases and the J gene lost 2 bases, with 12 bases spanning the gap. From germline, CDR1 is LNHDA and CDR2 SQIVND (reference sequence). The CDR3 consists of 14 residues. In the source study's methods: The assay estimated nucleated cells by amplifying reference gene primers. Sequencing was performed with immunoSEQ multiplex PCR; in TCRdb, only in-frame clones are kept and a portion is missing. That table gives V, J and clone size, and the DNA gave D and trimming. The sample records approximately 81,000 clones, 82% being singletons. The sequence derives from a human donor in a cohort sampled during active COVID-19. Sample: peripheral blood. The chain uses TRBV19 and TRBJ2-3; D may be TRBD1 (6 bases). This chain's CDR3 is CASSQQGPTDTQYF. CDR3 sequence (DNA): TGTGCCAGTAGCCAACAGGGCCCCACAGATACGCAGTATTTT.